The present T cell receptor (beta chain) was sequenced within a study of blood T cell repertoires in COVID-19. Across the study: The United States, Italy and Spain supplied acute and convalescent COVID-19 samples. In each case, the material was cDNA or gDNA derived from T cells, B-cell-depleted T cells, or PBMCs.

The CDR3 sequence is 15 residues long. The trim removed 6 bases at V and 7 bases at J, leaving 10 bases unmatched. Germline values: CDR1 MNHEY, CDR2 SVGEGT. In the original processing: Scientists estimated how many nucleated cells there were by amplifying reference gene primers. Sequencing was performed with immunoSEQ multiplex PCR; in TCRdb, only in-frame clones are kept and a portion is missing. V, J and clone size reflect that table, while D and trimming were determined from the DNA. The table records approximately 220,000 clones, around 82% of them present only once. Sequencing input: peripheral blood. The V call is TRBV6-2 or TRBV6-3, the J call TRBJ1-2; 11 bases agree with TRBD1. This sequence was found in a woman between 70 and 85 years old with acute or convalescent COVID-19. This chain's CDR3 is CASSPRTGGTFGYTF. In DNA form, the CDR3 reads TGTGCCAGCAGCCCAAGGACAGGGGGCACTTTTGGCTACACCTTC.